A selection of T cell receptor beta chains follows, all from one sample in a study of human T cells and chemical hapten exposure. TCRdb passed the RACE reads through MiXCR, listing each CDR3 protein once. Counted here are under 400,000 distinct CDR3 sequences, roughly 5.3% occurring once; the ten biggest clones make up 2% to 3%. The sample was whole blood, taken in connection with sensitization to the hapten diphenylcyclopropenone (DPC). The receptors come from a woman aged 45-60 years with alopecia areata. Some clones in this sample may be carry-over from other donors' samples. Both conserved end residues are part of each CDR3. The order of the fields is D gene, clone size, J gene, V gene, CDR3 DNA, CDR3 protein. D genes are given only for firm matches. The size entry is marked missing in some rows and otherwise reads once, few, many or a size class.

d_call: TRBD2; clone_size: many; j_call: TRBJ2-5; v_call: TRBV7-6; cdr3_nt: TGTGCCAGCAGCTTAATGAGCGGGGCGTACCAAGAGACCCAGTACTTC; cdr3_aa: CASSLMSGAYQETQYF
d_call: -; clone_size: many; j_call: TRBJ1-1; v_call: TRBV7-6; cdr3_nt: TGTGCCAGCAGCTTAGTACACAGATCCTCAGCTTTCTTT; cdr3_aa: CASSLVHRSSAFF
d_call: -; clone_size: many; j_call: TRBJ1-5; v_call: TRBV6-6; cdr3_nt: TGTGCCAGCAGTTTACCTCAATCGAACCCCCAGCATTTT; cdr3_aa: CASSLPQSNPQHF
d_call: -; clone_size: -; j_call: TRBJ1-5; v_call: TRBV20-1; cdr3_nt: TGCAGTGCTAGCTCGGACCGAGCTAGCCAGCCCCAGCATTTT; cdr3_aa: CSASSDRASQPQHF
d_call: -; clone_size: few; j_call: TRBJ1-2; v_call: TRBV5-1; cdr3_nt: TGCGCCAGCAGCTTGGACCGGCCCAACTATGGCTACACCTTC; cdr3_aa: CASSLDRPNYGYTF
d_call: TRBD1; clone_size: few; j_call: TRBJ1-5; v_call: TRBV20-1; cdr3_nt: TGCAGTGCTAGGGTAAGGGGGCTAGGACAGCCCCAGCATTTT; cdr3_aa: CSARVRGLGQPQHF
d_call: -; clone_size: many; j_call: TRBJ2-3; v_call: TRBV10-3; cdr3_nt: TGTGCCATCAGTGAGTCTGGGACTCCCGGAGCGCAGTATTTT; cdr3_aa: CAISESGTPGAQYF
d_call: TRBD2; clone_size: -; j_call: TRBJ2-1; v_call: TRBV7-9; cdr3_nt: TGTGCCAGCAGCTCCCTAGCGGGAGAAATCGACAATGAGCAGTTCTTC; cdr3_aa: CASSSLAGEIDNEQFF
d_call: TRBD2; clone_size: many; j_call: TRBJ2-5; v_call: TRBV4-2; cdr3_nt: TGTGCCAGCAGCCAGGGGGGACTAGCGCTGTTCGGAACGGAGACCCAGTACTTC; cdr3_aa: CASSQGGLALFGTETQYF
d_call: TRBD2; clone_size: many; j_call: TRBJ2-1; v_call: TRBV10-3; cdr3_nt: TGTGCCATCGGCCTAGCGGACTACAATGAGCAGTTCTTC; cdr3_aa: CAIGLADYNEQFF
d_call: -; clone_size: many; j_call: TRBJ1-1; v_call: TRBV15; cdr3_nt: TGTGCCACCTCCGGCAACACTGAAGCTTTCTTT; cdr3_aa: CATSGNTEAFF
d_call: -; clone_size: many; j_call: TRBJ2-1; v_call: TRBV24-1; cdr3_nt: TGTGCCACCAGTGTCGTCAGTGAAAGCTCCTACAATGAGCAGTTCTTC; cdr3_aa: CATSVVSESSYNEQFF
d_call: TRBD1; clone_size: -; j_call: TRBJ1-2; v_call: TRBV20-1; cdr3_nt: TGCAGTGCTAGGGACCAGGGGGCCGGCTATGGCTACACCTTC; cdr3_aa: CSARDQGAGYGYTF
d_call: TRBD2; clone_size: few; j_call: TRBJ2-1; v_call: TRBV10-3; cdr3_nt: TGTGCCATCAGTGCCCCACAGTCTAGCGGGGGGGCCTTCAATGAGCAGTTCTTC; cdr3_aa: CAISAPQSSGGAFNEQFF
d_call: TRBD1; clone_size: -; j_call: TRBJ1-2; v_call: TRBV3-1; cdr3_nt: TGTGCCAGCAGGTTGGGGACAGTAAGATCTAACTATGGCTACACCTTC; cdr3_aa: CASRLGTVRSNYGYTF
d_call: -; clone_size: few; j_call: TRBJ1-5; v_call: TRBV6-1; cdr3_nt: TGTGCCAGCAGGACGAGTGACAATCAGCCCCAGCATTTT; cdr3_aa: CASRTSDNQPQHF
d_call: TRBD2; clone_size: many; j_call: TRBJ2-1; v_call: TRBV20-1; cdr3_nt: TGCAGTGCTATAGGCGGGAGAGGGAATGAGCAGTTCTTC; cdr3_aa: CSAIGGRGNEQFF
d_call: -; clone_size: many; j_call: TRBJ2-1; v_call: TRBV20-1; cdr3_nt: TGCAGTGCTAGTCCCGGACTGGGTTACATGGAGCAGTTCTTC; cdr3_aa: CSASPGLGYMEQFF
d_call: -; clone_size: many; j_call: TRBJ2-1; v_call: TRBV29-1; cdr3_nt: TGCAGCGTTGAAGGATCGGACGGATCCTACAATGAGCAGTTCTTC; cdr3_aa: CSVEGSDGSYNEQFF
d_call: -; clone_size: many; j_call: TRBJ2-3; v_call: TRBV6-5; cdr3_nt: TGTGCCAGCAGAACCTTGACAGACACTAGCACAGATACGCAGTATTTT; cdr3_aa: CASRTLTDTSTDTQYF
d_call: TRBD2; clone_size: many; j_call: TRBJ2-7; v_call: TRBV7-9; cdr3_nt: TGTGCCAGCTCCCGGGAGGGGGTCACCTACGAGCAGTACTTC; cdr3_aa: CASSREGVTYEQYF
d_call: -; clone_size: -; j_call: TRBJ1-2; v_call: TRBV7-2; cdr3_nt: TGTGCCAGCAGTCCGGAGACCGGTACTAACTATGGCTACACCTTC; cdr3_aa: CASSPETGTNYGYTF